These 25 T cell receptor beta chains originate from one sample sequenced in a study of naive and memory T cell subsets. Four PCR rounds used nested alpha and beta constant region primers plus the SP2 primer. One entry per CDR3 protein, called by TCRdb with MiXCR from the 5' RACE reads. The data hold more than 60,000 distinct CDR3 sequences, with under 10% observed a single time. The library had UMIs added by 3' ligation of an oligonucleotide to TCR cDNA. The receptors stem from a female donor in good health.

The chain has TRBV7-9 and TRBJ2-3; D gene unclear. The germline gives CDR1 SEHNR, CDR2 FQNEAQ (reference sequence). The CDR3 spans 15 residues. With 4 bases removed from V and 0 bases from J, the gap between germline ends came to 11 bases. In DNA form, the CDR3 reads TGTGCCAGCAGCTCGAGAGCTACTAGCACAGATACGCAGTATTTT. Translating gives CASSSRATSTDTQYF.

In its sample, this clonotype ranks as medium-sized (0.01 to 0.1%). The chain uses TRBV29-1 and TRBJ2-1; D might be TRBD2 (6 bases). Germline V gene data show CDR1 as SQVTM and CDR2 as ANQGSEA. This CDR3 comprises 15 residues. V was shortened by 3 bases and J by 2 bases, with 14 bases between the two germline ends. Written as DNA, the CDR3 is TGCAGCGTTGATAGCGGCTACCGTGCCTACAATGAGCAGTTCTTC. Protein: CSVDSGYRAYNEQFF.

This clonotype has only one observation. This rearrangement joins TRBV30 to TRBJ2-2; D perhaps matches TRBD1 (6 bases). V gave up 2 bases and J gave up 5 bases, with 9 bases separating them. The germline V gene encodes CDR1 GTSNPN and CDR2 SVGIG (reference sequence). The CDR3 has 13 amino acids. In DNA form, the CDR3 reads TGTGCCTGGAGTAACAGGGTTACCGGGGAGCTGTTTTTT. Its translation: CAWSNRVTGELFF.

The CDR3 here is CASRRTGTLQEKLFF. For the CDR3, the DNA is TGTGCCAGCAGAAGAACAGGGACCCTTCAGGAAAAACTGTTTTTT. The chain has TRBV6-5 and TRBJ1-4; maybe TRBD1 (6 bases). With 6 bases removed from V and 8 bases from J, the gap between germline ends came to 19 bases. The length of the CDR3 is 15 residues. Germline CDR1 reads MNHEY; CDR2 reads SVGAGI.

The CDR3: CSVTGTNTDTQYF. The CDR3 DNA is TGCAGTGTAACAGGGACAAACACAGATACGCAGTATTTT. The gene calls are TRBV29-1 and TRBJ2-3; maybe TRBD1 (6 bases). The CDR3 is 13 residues long. From germline, CDR1 is SQVTM and CDR2 ANQGSEA.

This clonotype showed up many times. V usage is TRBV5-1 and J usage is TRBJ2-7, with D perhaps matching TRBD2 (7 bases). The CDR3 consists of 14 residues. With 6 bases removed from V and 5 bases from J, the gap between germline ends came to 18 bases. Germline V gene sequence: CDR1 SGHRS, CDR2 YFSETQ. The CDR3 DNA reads TGCGCCAGCAACCTCGGTGGGGGGGCGGACGAGCAGTACTTC. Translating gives CASNLGGGADEQYF.

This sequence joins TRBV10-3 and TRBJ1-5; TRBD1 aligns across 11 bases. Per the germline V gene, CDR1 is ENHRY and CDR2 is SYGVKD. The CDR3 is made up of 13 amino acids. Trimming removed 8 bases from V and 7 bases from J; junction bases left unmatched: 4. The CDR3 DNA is TGTGCCATCGCGGGACAGGGGGGCCAGCCCCAGCATTTT. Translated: CAIAGQGGQPQHF.

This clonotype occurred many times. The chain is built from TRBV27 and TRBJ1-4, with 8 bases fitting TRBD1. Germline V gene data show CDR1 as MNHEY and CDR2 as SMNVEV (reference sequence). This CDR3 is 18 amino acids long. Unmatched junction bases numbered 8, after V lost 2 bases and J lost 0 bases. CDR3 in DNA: TGTGCCAGCAGTTTAGGGGGGACAGGACTCGCAACTAATGAAAAACTGTTTTTT. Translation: CASSLGGTGLATNEKLFF. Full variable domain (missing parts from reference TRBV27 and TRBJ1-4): EAQVTQNPRYLITVTGKKLTVTCSQNMNHEYMSWYRQDPGLGLRQIYYSMNVEVTDKGDVPEGYKVSRKEKRNFPLILESPSPNQTSLYFCASSLGGTGLATNEKLFFGSGTQLSVL.

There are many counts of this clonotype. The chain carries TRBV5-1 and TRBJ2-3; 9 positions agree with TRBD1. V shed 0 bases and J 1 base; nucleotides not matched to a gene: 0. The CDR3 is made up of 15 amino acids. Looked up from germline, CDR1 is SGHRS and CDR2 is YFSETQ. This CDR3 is CASSLGTGGTDTQYF. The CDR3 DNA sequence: TGCGCCAGCAGCTTGGGGACAGGGGGCACAGATACGCAGTATTTT.

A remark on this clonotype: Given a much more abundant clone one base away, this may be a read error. CDR3 DNA: TGCAATGCAAGGACAGGGGGCCCTCAAGAGACCCAGTACTTC. This sequence encodes CNARTGGPQETQYF. The chain employs TRBV20-1 and TRBJ2-5; 11 nucleotides agree with TRBD1. Germline assignment: CDR1 DFQATT and CDR2 SNEGSKA (reference sequence). The CDR3 runs to 14 residues.

The CDR3 nucleotides are TGTGCCAGCAGTTACTCCAAACCGCCTGGCGTATCTAACTATGGCTACACCTTC. Translation: CASSYSKPPGVSNYGYTF. The chain has TRBV6-6 and TRBJ1-2; D gene uncertain. V gave up 0 bases and J gave up 0 bases, with 17 bases separating them. Germline-derived CDR1 and CDR2 are MNHNY and SVGAGI (reference sequence). The CDR3 is 18 amino acids.

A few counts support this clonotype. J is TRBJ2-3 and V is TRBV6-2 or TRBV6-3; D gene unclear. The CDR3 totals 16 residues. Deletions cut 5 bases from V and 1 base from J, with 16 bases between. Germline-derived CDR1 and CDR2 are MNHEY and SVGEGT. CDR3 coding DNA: TGTGCCAGCAGTGATCCAACAACCGACGGCACAGATACGCAGTATTTT. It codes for CASSDPTTDGTDTQYF.

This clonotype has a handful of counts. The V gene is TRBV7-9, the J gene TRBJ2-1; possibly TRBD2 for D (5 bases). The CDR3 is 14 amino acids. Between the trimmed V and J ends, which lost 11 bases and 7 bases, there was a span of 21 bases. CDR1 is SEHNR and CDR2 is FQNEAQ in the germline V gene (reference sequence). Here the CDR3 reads CAAPGSGEKNEQFF. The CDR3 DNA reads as TGTGCCGCCCCTGGGAGCGGAGAAAAGAATGAGCAGTTCTTC. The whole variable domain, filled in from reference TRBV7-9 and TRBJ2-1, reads DTGVSQNPRHKITKRGQNVTFRCDPISEHNRLYWYRQTLGQGPEFLTYFQNEAQLEKSRLLSDRFSAERPKGSFSTLEIQRTEQGDSAMYLCAAPGSGEKNEQFFGPGTRLTVL.

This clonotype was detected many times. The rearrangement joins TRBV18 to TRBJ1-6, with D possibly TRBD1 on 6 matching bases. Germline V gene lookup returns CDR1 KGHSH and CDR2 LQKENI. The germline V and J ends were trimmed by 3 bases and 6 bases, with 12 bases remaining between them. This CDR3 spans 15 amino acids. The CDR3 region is CASSPTTGRNSPLHF. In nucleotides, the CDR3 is TGTGCCAGCTCACCGACAACAGGGCGTAATTCACCCCTCCACTTT.

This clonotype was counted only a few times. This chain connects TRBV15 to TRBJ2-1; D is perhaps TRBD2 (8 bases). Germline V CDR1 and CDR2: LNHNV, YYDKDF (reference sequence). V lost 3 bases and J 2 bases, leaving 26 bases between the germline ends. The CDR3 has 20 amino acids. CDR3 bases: TGTGCCACCAGCAGTCCTGACAGGGTGTGGAGCGGGAGAACCTACAATGAGCAGTTCTTC. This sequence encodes CATSSPDRVWSGRTYNEQFF.

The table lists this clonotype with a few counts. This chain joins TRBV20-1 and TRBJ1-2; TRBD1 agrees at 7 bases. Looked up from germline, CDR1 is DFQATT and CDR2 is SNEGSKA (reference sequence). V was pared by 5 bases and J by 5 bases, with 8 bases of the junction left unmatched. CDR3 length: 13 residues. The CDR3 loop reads CSAPGKQGYGYTF. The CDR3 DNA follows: TGCAGTGCTCCCGGGAAACAGGGGTATGGCTACACCTTC.

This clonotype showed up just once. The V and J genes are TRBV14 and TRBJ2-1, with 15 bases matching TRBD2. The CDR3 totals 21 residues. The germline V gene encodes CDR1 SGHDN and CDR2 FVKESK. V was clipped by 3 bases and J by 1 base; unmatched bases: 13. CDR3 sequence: CASSQKPPGTSGRSSYNEQFF. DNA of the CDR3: TGTGCCAGCAGCCAGAAGCCCCCCGGGACTAGCGGGAGGAGTTCCTACAATGAGCAGTTCTTC.

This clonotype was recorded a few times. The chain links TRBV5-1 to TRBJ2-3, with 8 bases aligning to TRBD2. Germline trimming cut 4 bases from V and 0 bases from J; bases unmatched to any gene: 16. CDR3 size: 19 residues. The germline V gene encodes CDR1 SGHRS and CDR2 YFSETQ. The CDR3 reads CASSLAVSGGTKSTDTQYF. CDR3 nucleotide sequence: TGCGCCAGCAGCCTGGCTGTGAGCGGGGGAACCAAAAGCACAGATACGCAGTATTTT.

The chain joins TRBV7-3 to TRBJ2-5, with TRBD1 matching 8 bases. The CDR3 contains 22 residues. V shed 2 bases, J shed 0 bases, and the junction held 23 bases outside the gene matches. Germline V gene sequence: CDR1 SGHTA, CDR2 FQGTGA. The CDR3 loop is CASSLVPAPRQGALLNQETQYF. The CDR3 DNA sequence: TGTGCCAGCAGCTTAGTCCCGGCACCACGGCAGGGGGCCCTCTTAAACCAAGAGACCCAGTACTTC.

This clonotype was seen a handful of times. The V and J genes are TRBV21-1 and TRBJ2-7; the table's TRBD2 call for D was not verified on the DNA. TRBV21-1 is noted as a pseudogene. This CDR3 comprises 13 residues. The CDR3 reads CASSGGCSYEQYF. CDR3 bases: TGTGCCAGCAGCGGAGGGTGTTCCTACGAGCAGTACTTC.

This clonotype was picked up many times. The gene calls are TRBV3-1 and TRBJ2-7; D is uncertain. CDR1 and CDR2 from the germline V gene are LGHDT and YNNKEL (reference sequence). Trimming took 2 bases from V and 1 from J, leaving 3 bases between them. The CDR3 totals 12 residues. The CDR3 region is CASSQLSYEQYF. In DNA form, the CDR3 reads TGTGCCAGCAGCCAACTATCCTACGAGCAGTACTTC.

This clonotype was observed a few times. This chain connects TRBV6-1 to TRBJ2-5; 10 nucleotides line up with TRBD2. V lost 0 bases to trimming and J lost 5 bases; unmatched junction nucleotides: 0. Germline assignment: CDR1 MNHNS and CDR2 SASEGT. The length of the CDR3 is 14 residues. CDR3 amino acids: CASSEASGRETQYF. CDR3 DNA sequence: TGTGCCAGCAGTGAAGCTAGCGGGAGGGAGACCCAGTACTTC.

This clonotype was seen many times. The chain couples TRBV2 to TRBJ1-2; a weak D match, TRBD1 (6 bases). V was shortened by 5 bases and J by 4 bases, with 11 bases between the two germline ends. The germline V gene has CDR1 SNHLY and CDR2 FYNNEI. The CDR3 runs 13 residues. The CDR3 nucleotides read TGTGCCAGCAGTAGAAGGGACACCTATGGCTACACCTTC. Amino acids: CASSRRDTYGYTF.

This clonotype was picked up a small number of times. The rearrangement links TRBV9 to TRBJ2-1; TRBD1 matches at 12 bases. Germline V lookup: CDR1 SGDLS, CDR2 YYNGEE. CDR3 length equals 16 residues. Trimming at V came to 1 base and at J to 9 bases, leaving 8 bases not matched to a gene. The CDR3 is CASSVSPGQGAIEQFF. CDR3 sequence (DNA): TGTGCCAGCAGCGTAAGTCCGGGACAGGGGGCTATTGAGCAGTTCTTC.

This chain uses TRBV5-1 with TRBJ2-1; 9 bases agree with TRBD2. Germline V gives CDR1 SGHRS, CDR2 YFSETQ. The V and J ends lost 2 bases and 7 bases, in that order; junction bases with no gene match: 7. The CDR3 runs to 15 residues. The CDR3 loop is CASSFYAGGQNEQFF. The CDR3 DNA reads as TGCGCCAGCAGCTTTTACGCGGGGGGGCAGAATGAGCAGTTCTTC.